This T cell receptor (beta chain) was sequenced in a study of T-cell reconstitution after alpha-beta-depleted transplantation in children. Germline CDR1 is SNHLY and CDR2 is FYNNEI. The CDR3 has 14 residues. Trimming took 5 bases from V and 1 from J, leaving 10 bases between them. The sample holds many counts of this clonotype. Unique molecular identifiers were used in preparing the TCRbeta library. Each CDR3 protein is one row after TCRdb ran MiXCR on the PCR reads. The sample lists around 370,000 distinct CDR3 sequences, about a tenth seen once, with more than 2% in the top ten. The receptor comes from a human donor who donated a stem cell graft to a child with acute lymphoblastic leukemia. Sequencing used PBMCs from the stem cell graft donor, obtained from the stem cell graft. The V and J genes are TRBV2 and TRBJ2-3; D gene ambiguous. CDR3 amino acids: CASSKDGGTDTQYF. For the CDR3, the DNA is TGTGCCAGCAGTAAGGACGGAGGCACAGATACGCAGTATTTT.